The clone carrying this TCR beta chain was seen many times. Its antigen is not known. This entry comes from a study of breast tumors, draining lymph nodes, adjacent tissues. The study's findings and limits: Data fit most tumor T cells coming from lymph node, expanding in tumor. Compared with lymph nodes, tumors were less diverse; compared with nontumor tissue, more. Tumor and nontumor repertoires were significantly more similar in luminal-like than in basal-like breast cancer.

The germline V gene has CDR1 SGHTS and CDR2 YDEGEE. This CDR3 has 15 residues. V lost 4 bases, J lost 5 bases, and 18 bases lay in between. TCRdb ran MiXCR on the multiplex PCR reads and lists one entry per CDR3 protein. The data show 45,000 to 60,000 distinct CDR3 sequences, roughly 23% seen once. The TCR comes from a female donor with breast cancer. Some clones in this sample may be carry-over from other donors' samples. The sample was breast tumor tissue. The J gene is TRBJ1-2, the V gene TRBV5-8; D perhaps matches TRBD1 (6 bases). The CDR3, as DNA: TGTGCCAGCAGCCCACCTAACAGGGCAGGATATGGCTACACCTTC. Its translation: CASSPPNRAGYGYTF.